The rows below give T cell receptor beta chains drawn from one sample of a study of shared clonotypes between healthy human individuals. Clones were read by immunoSEQ multiplex PCR, and TCRdb kept only the in-frame ones, dropping some. The top ten hold over 10% of the sample, which has about 480,000 clones, 75% to 85% seen once. The source material was PBMCs. The receptor source for this set is a woman aged 40 to 50 in good health. Some clones in this sample may be carry-over from other donors' samples. CDR3s include the opening cysteine and the closing phenylalanine or tryptophan. Each record gives: CDR3 DNA, CDR3 protein, J gene, V gene, clone size, D gene. A D gene is named only where the DNA matches it firmly. The size of a clone is reported for some rows only, either as once, few or many, or as a class for expanded clones.

TGTGCCAGCAGTGAAGCTAGCGGCCGCACAGATACGCAGTATTTT	CASSEASGRTDTQYF	TRBJ2-3	TRBV6-4	few	TRBD2
TGCGCCAGCAGCCTCGAGGGACTCAATGAGCAGTTCTTC	CASSLEGLNEQFF	TRBJ2-1	TRBV5-1	.	.
TGCAGCGTTGAAGTGTCAGTCACAGATACGCAGTATTTT	CSVEVSVTDTQYF	TRBJ2-3	TRBV29-1	.	.
TGTGCCAGCAGCTTAACAGGGAGTGGGGAGCTGTTTTTT	CASSLTGSGELFF	TRBJ2-2	TRBV7-9	.	.
TGCGCCAGCAGCTTTGGGGGAGCCACCGGGTCCTATGGCTACACCTTC	CASSFGGATGSYGYTF	TRBJ1-2	TRBV5-1	.	.
TGCGCCAGCAGTGACCAGGGGGAACCTGGGGCCAACGTCCTGACTTTC	CASSDQGEPGANVLTF	TRBJ2-6	TRBV10-2	.	TRBD1
TGTGCCAGCAGCCCTCGGACGGTGGGGACTGAAGCTTTCTTT	CASSPRTVGTEAFF	TRBJ1-1	TRBV11-2	.	.
TGCAGTGCTTCGTTGGGTGAGCAGTTCTTC	CSASLGEQFF	TRBJ2-1	TRBV20-1	once	.
TGTGCCAGCTTCAGCAGGGACTCCTACGAGCAGTACTTC	CASFSRDSYEQYF	TRBJ2-7	TRBV6-5	.	.
TGTGCCAGCAGTTCGACAGGGGATTCTGGAAACACCATATATTTT	CASSSTGDSGNTIYF	TRBJ1-3	TRBV28	.	TRBD1
TGTGCCAGCAGTGAAGGGATGGGGACAGTCGCTTTCTTT	CASSEGMGTVAFF	TRBJ1-1	TRBV2	once	TRBD1
TGTGCCACCAGCAGAGTTCACGGTCCGGGGGAGACCCAGTACTTC	CATSRVHGPGETQYF	TRBJ2-5	TRBV15	.	.
TGTGCCAGCAGCCCGACAGGGGGTACTGAAGCTTTCTTT	CASSPTGGTEAFF	TRBJ1-1	TRBV6-1	.	TRBD1
TGTGCTAGCAGCCCCCGTTCGTCCGAAGAGACCCAGTACTTC	CASSPRSSEETQYF	TRBJ2-5	TRBV7-7	.	.
TGTGCCAGCAGTGACAACACGTTAGATTCACCCCTCCACTTT	CASSDNTLDSPLHF	TRBJ1-6	TRBV2	.	.
TGTGCCAGCAGTTTATCCGTAGAAACAGGGGGACGCAACATTCAGTACTTC	CASSLSVETGGRNIQYF	TRBJ2-4	TRBV27	.	TRBD1
TGTGCCAGTAGTATAGAACTAGCAGTCGGGGAGCTGTTTTTT	CASSIELAVGELFF	TRBJ2-2	TRBV19	.	.
TGTGCCAGCTCACGGGGACTAGCGATCAACCAAGAGACCCAGTACTTC	CASSRGLAINQETQYF	TRBJ2-5	TRBV18	.	TRBD2
TGTGCCAGCAGTTCCAGGGGGATGAACACTGAAGCTTTCTTT	CASSSRGMNTEAFF	TRBJ1-1	TRBV6-5	.	TRBD1
TGTGCCAGCAGCCTACTACCCCTCCCAGAGACCCAGTACTTC	CASSLLPLPETQYF	TRBJ2-5	TRBV11-2	.	.
TGTGCCAGCCTGCCTCGGGCAGGGGGACAAACTGAAGCTTTCTTT	CASLPRAGGQTEAFF	TRBJ1-1	TRBV28	.	TRBD1
TGTGCCAGCAGTTTAGTTCGGGGTTCCAACTATGGCTACACCTTC	CASSLVRGSNYGYTF	TRBJ1-2	TRBV28	.	.
TGTGCCAGCAGTGACTGGGCAGGGCACAATGAGCAGTTCTTC	CASSDWAGHNEQFF	TRBJ2-1	TRBV6-4	.	.
TGTGCCTGGAGCCCCGAAACCGCTTTCTTT	CAWSPETAFF	TRBJ1-1	TRBV30	.	.
TGTGCCAGCAGCTTAGTGCAGAGAGCGTCCACCGGGGAGCTGTTTTTT	CASSLVQRASTGELFF	TRBJ2-2	TRBV11-2	.	.
TGTGCCAGTGGGAGAAACAGGGGGACCGAGCAGTACTTC	CASGRNRGTEQYF	TRBJ2-7	TRBV19	.	TRBD1
TGTGCCAGCAGTTTTACCCTCAGGGGGCTTTCCTACGAGCAGTACTTC	CASSFTLRGLSYEQYF	TRBJ2-7	TRBV28	.	TRBD1
TGTGCCAGTAGTACAACTAGCGGGATGATTGCAGATACGCAGTATTTT	CASSTTSGMIADTQYF	TRBJ2-3	TRBV19	.	TRBD2
TGTGCCAGCAGCCCCAAGCCCAGCGCCCAAGAGACCCAGTACTTC	CASSPKPSAQETQYF	TRBJ2-5	TRBV4-2	.	.
TGTGCCAGCAGTCCCGCGGGTGTAGGGTTGACTGAAGCTTTCTTT	CASSPAGVGLTEAFF	TRBJ1-1	TRBV27	.	.
TGTGCCACCAGCAGAGATCTAGCGGGAGGATTCGGGGAGCTGTTTTTT	CATSRDLAGGFGELFF	TRBJ2-2	TRBV15	.	TRBD2
TGTGCTAGTGGCCGGCAGGGGGTGAACACTGAAGCTTTCTTT	CASGRQGVNTEAFF	TRBJ1-1	TRBV12-5	few	TRBD1
TGTGCCAGCTCACAAAGTGAGGGCGGGTCTGGAAACACCATATATTTT	CASSQSEGGSGNTIYF	TRBJ1-3	TRBV18	.	.
TGTGCCAGCAGCCCTTCCTCTAGCGGGAGAGTTTACAATGAGCAGTTCTTC	CASSPSSSGRVYNEQFF	TRBJ2-1	TRBV9	.	TRBD2
TGTGCCAGCAGTCCCCTATGGGCCCGGCCTGACAGGGATTCCAACGAGCAGTACTTC	CASSPLWARPDRDSNEQYF	TRBJ2-7	TRBV28	.	TRBD1
TGTGCCATCAGAGACAGCCAAGAGACCCAGTACTTC	CAIRDSQETQYF	TRBJ2-5	TRBV10-3	.	.
TGCGCCAGCAGCCCCCGACTAGCGGGACAAGAGACCCAGTACTTC	CASSPRLAGQETQYF	TRBJ2-5	TRBV5-1	.	TRBD2
TGTGCTAGCAGCTTAGACTCGGCGTCACAGCAGTTCTTC	CASSLDSASQQFF	TRBJ2-1	TRBV7-7	.	.
TGTGCCAGCAGCTTAGTAACAGGGATACAAGAGACCCAGTACTTC	CASSLVTGIQETQYF	TRBJ2-5	TRBV7-2	.	.
TGTGCCTGGAGTACAATCGCCGGGACAGGGGGCGTCGGGACCCAGTACTTC	CAWSTIAGTGGVGTQYF	TRBJ2-5	TRBV30	.	TRBD1